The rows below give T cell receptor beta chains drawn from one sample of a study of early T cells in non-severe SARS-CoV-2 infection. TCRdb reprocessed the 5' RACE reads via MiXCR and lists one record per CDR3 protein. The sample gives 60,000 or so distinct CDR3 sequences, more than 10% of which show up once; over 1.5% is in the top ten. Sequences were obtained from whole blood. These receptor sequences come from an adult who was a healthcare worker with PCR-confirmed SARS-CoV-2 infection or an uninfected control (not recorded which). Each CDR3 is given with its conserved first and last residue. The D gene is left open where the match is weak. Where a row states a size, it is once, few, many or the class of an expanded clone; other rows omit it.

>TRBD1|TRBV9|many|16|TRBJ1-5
TGTGCCAGCAGCGGAAGCCCCGACAGGGCCGATCAGCCCCAGCATTTT
CASSGSPDRADQPQHF
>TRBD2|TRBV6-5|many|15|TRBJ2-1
TGTGCCAGCAGTTTCGGACTAGCGGGATACAATGAGCAGTTCTTC
CASSFGLAGYNEQFF
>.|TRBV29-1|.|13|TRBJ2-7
TGCAGCGTTGTAGTCGGGGGCCCCTACGAGCAGTACTTC
CSVVVGGPYEQYF
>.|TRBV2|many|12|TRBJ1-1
TGTGCCAGCAGTGAAGCGTGGGGTGAAGCTTTCTTT
CASSEAWGEAFF
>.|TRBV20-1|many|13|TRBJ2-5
TGCAGTGCTAGATTCTACATAGAAGAGACCCAGTACTTC
CSARFYIEETQYF
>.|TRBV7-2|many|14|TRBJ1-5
TGTGCCAGCAGCTTGTTAGGGAAAAATCAGCCCCAGCATTTT
CASSLLGKNQPQHF
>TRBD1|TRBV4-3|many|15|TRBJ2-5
TGCGCCAGCAGCCAAGGGGACAGTGGCGTTGAGACCCAGTACTTC
CASSQGDSGVETQYF
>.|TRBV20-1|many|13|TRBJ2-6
TGCAGTGCCACGGTACCTGGGGCCAACGTCCTGACTTTC
CSATVPGANVLTF
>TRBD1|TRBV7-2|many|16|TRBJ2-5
TGTGCCAGCAGCTTACGGGGTGGACAGGGTGCGGAGACCCAGTACTTC
CASSLRGGQGAETQYF
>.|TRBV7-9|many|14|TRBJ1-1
TGTGCCAGCAGCTTATCCCCACCGAACACTGAAGCTTTCTTT
CASSLSPPNTEAFF
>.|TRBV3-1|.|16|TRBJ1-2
TGTGCCAGCAGCCAAGCGACAGGATGGTTTAACTATGGCTACACCTTC
CASSQATGWFNYGYTF
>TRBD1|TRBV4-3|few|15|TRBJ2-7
TGCGCCAGCAGCCAAGATATGAGGACAGGGACCGAGCAGTACTTC
CASSQDMRTGTEQYF
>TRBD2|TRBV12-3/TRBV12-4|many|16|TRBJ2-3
TGTGCCAGCAGTTCCTTAGCGGGGAGATCCACAGATACGCAGTATTTT
CASSSLAGRSTDTQYF
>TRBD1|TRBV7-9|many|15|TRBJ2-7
TGTGCCAGCAGCCCAGGGCCGGGACAGGGAAACGAGCAGTACTTC
CASSPGPGQGNEQYF
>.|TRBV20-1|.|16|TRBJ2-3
TGCAGTGCTAGTCCTGTCCAGCGTGCGGGCACAGATACGCAGTATTTT
CSASPVQRAGTDTQYF
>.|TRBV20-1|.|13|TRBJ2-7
TGCAGTGCTAGGGCCCCGGATTCCTACGAGCAGTACTTC
CSARAPDSYEQYF
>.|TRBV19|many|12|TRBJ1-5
TGTGCCAGTAAGGACAGCAATCAGCCCCAGCATTTT
CASKDSNQPQHF
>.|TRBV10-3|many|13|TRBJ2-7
TGTGCCATCAGACCGGACGCCGTCTACGAGCAGTACTTC
CAIRPDAVYEQYF
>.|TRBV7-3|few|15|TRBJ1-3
TGTGCCAGCAGCTTAACAGGGAAGTCTGGAAACACCATATATTTT
CASSLTGKSGNTIYF
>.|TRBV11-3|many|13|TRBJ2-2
TGTGCCAGCAGCTTAGACCGGACCGGGGAGCTGTTTTTT
CASSLDRTGELFF
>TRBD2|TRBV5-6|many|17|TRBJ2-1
TGTGCCAGCAGCTTCGGCGGGGGGCTAGCGGAGTACAATGAGCAGTTCTTC
CASSFGGGLAEYNEQFF
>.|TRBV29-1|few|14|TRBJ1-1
TGCAGCGCCAGGTCGCGGATCCTGCACGCTGAAGCTTTCTTT
CSARSRILHAEAFF
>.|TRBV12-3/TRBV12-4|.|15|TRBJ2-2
TGTGCCAGCAGTCAGCTAACGACAGTGACCGGGGAGCTGTTTTTT
CASSQLTTVTGELFF
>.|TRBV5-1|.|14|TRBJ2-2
TGCGCCAGCAGCCCACTGAGAGATACCGGGGAGCTGTTTTTT
CASSPLRDTGELFF
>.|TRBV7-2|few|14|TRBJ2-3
TGTGCCAGCAGCTTATCTGTCCCCACAGATACGCAGTATTTT
CASSLSVPTDTQYF
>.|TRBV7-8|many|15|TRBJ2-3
TGTGCCAGCAGCGTAACAGGGACCAACACAGATACGCAGTATTTT
CASSVTGTNTDTQYF